The 11 T cell receptor beta chains presented below share a single source sample, sequenced in a study of T cells after yellow fever vaccination. TCRdb reanalysed the 5' RACE reads using MiXCR and keeps one entry per CDR3 protein. The table lists 13,000 or so distinct CDR3 sequences, about 5.3% of them singletons, with 51% in the top ten. The material was PBMCs, either bulk or a sorted T-cell subset (CD4+, CD8+, memory, or dextramer-sorted; not recorded which), obtained 45 days after the yellow fever booster vaccination. The receptors derive from a man aged 25-45 years who received the YFV17D yellow fever vaccine.

There are many counts of this clonotype. The chain has TRBV10-3 and TRBJ2-1; D may be TRBD1 (6 bases). The CDR3 length is 13 residues. The germline V gene encodes CDR1 ENHRY and CDR2 SYGVKD. Trimming took 5 bases from V and 3 from J, leaving 8 bases between them. The CDR3 sequence is CAISRTDYNEQFF. The DNA for the CDR3 is TGTGCCATCAGTAGGACAGACTACAATGAGCAGTTCTTC.

There are many counts of this clonotype. This chain connects TRBV20-1 to TRBJ2-1; no clear D gene. V was pared by 8 bases and J by 6 bases, with 2 bases between. The CDR3 runs 8 residues. Per germline, CDR1 DFQATT and CDR2 SNEGSKA (reference sequence). The CDR3 bases are TGCAGTCCCAATGAGCAGTTCTTC. As protein: CSPNEQFF.

Many counts were recorded for this clonotype. J is TRBJ1-2 and V is TRBV6-2 or TRBV6-3, with 7 bases identical to TRBD1. Germline-derived CDR1 and CDR2 are MNHEY and SVGEGT. J lost 2 bases, V lost 5 bases, and 2 bases had no gene match. The CDR3 consists of 13 residues. The CDR3 protein is CASSPDRNYGYTF. The DNA of the CDR3 is TGTGCCAGCAGTCCGGACAGGAACTATGGCTACACCTTC.

This clonotype has a count of ten or more. This chain uses TRBV15 with TRBJ2-1, with D possibly TRBD2 on 5 matching bases. The CDR3 loop spans 14 amino acids. Between the trimmed V and J ends, which lost 4 bases and 7 bases, there was a span of 14 bases. Germline loops: CDR1 LNHNV, CDR2 YYDKDF (reference sequence). CDR3 amino acids: CATSTRTPWNEQFF. The CDR3 DNA sequence: TGTGCCACCAGCACCAGGACTCCCTGGAATGAGCAGTTCTTC.

This clonotype has ten or more counts. V and J are TRBV6-4 and TRBJ1-2, with D hard to call. The CDR3 spans 12 residues. Deletions cut 2 bases from V and 8 bases from J, with 9 bases between. The germline CDR1 and CDR2 sequences are MRHNA and SNTAGT. The CDR3 region is CASSDRDGGYTF. Written as DNA, the CDR3 is TGTGCCAGCAGTGACCGGGATGGAGGCTACACCTTC.

This clonotype was seen many times. V gene TRBV19 combines with J gene TRBJ2-2; 12 positions match TRBD2. The V gene end was trimmed by 0 bases and the J gene end by 6 bases; junction bases not matched to a gene: 8. The V gene's germline CDR1 is LNHDA and CDR2 SQIVND (reference sequence). This CDR3 is 18 amino acids long. For the CDR3, the DNA is TGTGCCAGTAGTATAGAGACTAGCGGGAGCTCAAGGTCCGGGGAGCTGTTTTTT. Encoded protein: CASSIETSGSSRSGELFF.

This clonotype showed up many times. The V gene is TRBV5-1, the J gene TRBJ2-3; 7 nucleotides agree with TRBD1. The trim removed 8 bases at V and 1 base at J, leaving 4 bases unmatched. Germline-derived CDR1 and CDR2 are SGHRS and YFSETQ. There are 13 residues in the CDR3. CDR3 protein: CASLGTGTDTQYF. The CDR3 DNA reads TGCGCCAGTCTAGGGACAGGCACAGATACGCAGTATTTT.

Ten or more counts support this clonotype. The chain combines TRBV6-5 with TRBJ2-2, with 11 bases that match TRBD1. Unmatched junction bases numbered 2, after V lost 4 bases and J lost 4 bases. The CDR3 length is 15 residues. Germline CDR1 MNHEY, CDR2 SVGAGI. CDR3 DNA sequence: TGTGCCAGCAGTTCGGGGACAGGGGGCACCGGGGAGCTGTTTTTT. As protein: CASSSGTGGTGELFF.

Ten or more counts support this clonotype. This chain uses TRBV21-1 with TRBJ1-1; the table's D gene call, TRBD1, was not cross checked with the DNA. TRBV21-1 is a pseudogene locus. The CDR3 runs 17 residues. DNA of the CDR3: TGTGCCAGCATGCGGGGCGAGTCTAGGAGAATGAACACTGAAGCTTTCTTT. Translation gives CASMRGESRRMNTEAFF.

This clonotype was seen repeatedly, ten times or more. The chain is built from TRBV20-1 and TRBJ2-2; 16 bases agree with TRBD2. Per germline, CDR1 DFQATT and CDR2 SNEGSKA (reference sequence). V was pared by 5 bases and J by 7 bases, with 10 bases of the junction left unmatched. This CDR3 region has 17 residues. The CDR3 DNA follows: TGCAGTGCTTCACCCGGGACTAGCGGGAGGGCCATCGGGGAGCTGTTTTTT. This sequence encodes CSASPGTSGRAIGELFF.

Many counts were recorded for this clonotype. This chain uses TRBV3-1 with TRBJ2-4; D is perhaps TRBD1 (5 bases). The CDR3 runs to 21 residues. CDR1 LGHDT and CDR2 YNNKEL come from the germline V gene (reference sequence). The V end was cut by 1 base, the J end by 0 bases, with 25 bases between. The CDR3 here is CASSQGTPRGKSDLAKNIQYF. The CDR3 DNA sequence: TGTGCCAGCAGCCAAGGTACCCCAAGGGGTAAAAGCGACCTAGCCAAAAACATTCAGTACTTC.